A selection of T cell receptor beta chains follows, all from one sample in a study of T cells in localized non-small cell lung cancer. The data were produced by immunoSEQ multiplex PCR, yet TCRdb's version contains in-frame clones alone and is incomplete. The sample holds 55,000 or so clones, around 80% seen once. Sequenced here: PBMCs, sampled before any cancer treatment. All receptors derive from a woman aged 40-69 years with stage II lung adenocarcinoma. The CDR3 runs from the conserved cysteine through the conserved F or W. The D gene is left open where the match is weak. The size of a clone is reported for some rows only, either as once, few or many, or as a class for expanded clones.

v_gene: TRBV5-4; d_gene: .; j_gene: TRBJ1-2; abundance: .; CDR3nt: TGTGCCAGCACCCTTGAAGGCCAGGGCAGGAGTGGCTACACCTTC; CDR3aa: CASTLEGQGRSGYTF
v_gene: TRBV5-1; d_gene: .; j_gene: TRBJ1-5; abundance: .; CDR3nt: TGCGCCAGCAGCTTGGGAAATCAGCCCCAGCATTTT; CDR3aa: CASSLGNQPQHF
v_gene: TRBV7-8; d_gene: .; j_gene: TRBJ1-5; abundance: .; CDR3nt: TGTGCCAGCAGTCCCGCCGCCGCCTATAGCAATCAGCCCCAGCATTTT; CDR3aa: CASSPAAAYSNQPQHF
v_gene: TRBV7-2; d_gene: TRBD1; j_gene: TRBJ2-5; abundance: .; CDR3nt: TGTGCCAGCAGCTCCCGGGGACAGGGTAGGGAGACCCAGTACTTC; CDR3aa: CASSSRGQGRETQYF
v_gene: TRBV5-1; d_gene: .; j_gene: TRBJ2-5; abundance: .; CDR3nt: TGCGCCAGCAGCTTGCTGGGGGAGGAGACCCAGTACTTC; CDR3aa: CASSLLGEETQYF
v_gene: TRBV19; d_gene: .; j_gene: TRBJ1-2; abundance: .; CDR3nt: TGTGCCAGTAGGCGTCAAGGAACTAACTATGGCTACACCTTC; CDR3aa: CASRRQGTNYGYTF
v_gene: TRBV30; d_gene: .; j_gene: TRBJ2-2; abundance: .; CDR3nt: TGTGCCTGGAGACCGGGCGGAGTGGGGACCGGGGAGCTGTTTTTT; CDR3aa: CAWRPGGVGTGELFF
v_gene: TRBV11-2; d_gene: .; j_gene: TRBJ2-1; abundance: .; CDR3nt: TGTGCCAGCAGCTTAAATGGAGGAGCTCAAAATGAGCAGTTCTTC; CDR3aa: CASSLNGGAQNEQFF
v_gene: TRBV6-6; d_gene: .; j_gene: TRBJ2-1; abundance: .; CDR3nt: TGTGCCAGCAGTTACGCAGGGGGGCTCAATGAGCAGTTCTTC; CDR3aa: CASSYAGGLNEQFF
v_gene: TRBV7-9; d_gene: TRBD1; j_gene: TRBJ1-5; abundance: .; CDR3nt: TGTGCCAGCAGCTCCTCGACAGGGGGCGGTCAGCCCCAGCATTTT; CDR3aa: CASSSSTGGGQPQHF
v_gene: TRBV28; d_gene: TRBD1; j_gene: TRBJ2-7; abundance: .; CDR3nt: TGTGCCAGCAGCCTAAGGGACAGGTTGGTCTACGAGCAGTACTTC; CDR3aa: CASSLRDRLVYEQYF
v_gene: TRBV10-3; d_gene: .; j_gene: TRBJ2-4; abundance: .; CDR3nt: TGTGCCATCAGTGAGTCGAACAGCTTAAACATTCAGTACTTC; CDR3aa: CAISESNSLNIQYF
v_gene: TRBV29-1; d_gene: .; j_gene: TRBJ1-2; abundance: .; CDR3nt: TGCAGCGGGTCCCGGGACACTCTCTATGGCTACACCTTC; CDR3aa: CSGSRDTLYGYTF
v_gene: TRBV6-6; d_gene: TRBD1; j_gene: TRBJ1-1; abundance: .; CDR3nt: TGTGCCAGCAGTCCGCGGGGAGACAGGGGGCTGAATGAAGCTTTCTTT; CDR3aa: CASSPRGDRGLNEAFF
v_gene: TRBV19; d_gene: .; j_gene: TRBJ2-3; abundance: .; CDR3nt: TGTGCCAGTAGTAAGGGGGGCACAGATACGCAGTATTTT; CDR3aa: CASSKGGTDTQYF
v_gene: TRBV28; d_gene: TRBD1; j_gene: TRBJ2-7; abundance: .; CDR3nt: TGTGCCAGCAGTGCCACCGGGACAGCCTCCTACGAGCAGTACTTC; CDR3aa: CASSATGTASYEQYF
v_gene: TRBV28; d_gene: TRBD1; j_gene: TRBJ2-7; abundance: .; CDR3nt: TGTGCCACCGCTGGTACACGGACAGGGGACCACGAGCAGTACTTC; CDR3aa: CATAGTRTGDHEQYF
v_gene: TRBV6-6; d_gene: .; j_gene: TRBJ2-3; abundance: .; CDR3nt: TGTGCCAGCAGCCCCCCGACAGATACGCAGTATTTT; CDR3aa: CASSPPTDTQYF
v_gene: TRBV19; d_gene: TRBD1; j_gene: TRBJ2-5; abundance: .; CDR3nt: TGTGCCAGTAGTACCAGGGACAGGGGGCCACAAGAGACCCAGTACTTC; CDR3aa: CASSTRDRGPQETQYF
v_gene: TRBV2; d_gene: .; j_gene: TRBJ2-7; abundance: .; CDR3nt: TGTGCCAGCAGCCCCAACTCCTACGAGCAGTACTTC; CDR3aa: CASSPNSYEQYF
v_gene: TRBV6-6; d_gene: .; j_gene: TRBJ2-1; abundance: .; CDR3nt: TGTGCCAGCAGTATGGGGGCGACGGGGGTCGAGCAGTTCTTC; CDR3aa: CASSMGATGVEQFF
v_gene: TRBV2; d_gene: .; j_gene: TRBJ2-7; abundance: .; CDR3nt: TGTGCCAGCGTCCCGGGCAGCTCCTACGAGCAGTACTTC; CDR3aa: CASVPGSSYEQYF
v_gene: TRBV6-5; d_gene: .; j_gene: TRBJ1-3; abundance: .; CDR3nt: TGTGCCAGCAGTTACTACCCGAGCTCTGGAAACACCATATATTTT; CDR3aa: CASSYYPSSGNTIYF
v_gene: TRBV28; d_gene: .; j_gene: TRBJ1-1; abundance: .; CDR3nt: TGTGCCAGCGGGCGACCAGCTCATGGGAACACTGAAGCTTTCTTT; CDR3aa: CASGRPAHGNTEAFF
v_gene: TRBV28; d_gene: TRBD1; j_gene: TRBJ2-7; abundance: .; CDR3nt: TGTGCCAGCGCCTCGTACGGGACAGGGATTTCCTACGAGCAGTACTTC; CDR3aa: CASASYGTGISYEQYF
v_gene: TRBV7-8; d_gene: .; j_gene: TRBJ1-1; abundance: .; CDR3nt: TGTGCCAGCAGCTTTACAGATACCAACACTGAAGCTTTCTTT; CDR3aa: CASSFTDTNTEAFF
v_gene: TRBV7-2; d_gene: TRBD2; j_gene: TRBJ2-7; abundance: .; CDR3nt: TGTGCCAGCAGCCCGAGCGGGAGCTCCTACGAGCAGTACTTC; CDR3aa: CASSPSGSSYEQYF
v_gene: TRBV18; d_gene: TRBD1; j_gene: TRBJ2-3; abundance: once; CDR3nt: TGTGCCAGCTCAATACCTGACAGGGTAACAGATACGCAGTATTTT; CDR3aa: CASSIPDRVTDTQYF
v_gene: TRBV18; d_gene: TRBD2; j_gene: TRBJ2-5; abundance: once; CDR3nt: TGTGCCAGCTCACCTGGACTAGGAGAGACCCAGTACTTC; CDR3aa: CASSPGLGETQYF
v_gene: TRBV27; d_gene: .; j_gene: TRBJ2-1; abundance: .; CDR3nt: TGTGCCAGCAGAAGCTCAAGCTACTACAATGAGCAGTTCTTC; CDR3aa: CASRSSSYYNEQFF
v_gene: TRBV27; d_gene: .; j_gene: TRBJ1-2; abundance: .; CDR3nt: TGTGCCAGCAGTTTATCGAAGGACTATGGCTACACCTTC; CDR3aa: CASSLSKDYGYTF
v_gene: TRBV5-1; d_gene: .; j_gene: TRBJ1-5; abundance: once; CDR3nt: TGCGCCAGCAGCTTGGGGACAGGCAATCAGCCCCAGCATTTT; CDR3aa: CASSLGTGNQPQHF
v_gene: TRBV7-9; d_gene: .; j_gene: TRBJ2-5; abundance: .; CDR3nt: TGTGCCAGCGAGGGTGTCGAGACCCAGTACTTC; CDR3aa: CASEGVETQYF
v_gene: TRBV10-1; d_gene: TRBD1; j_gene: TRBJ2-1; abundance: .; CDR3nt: TGCGCCAGCAGTGTCCAGGGGGCAGTGACTACGGGTGAGCAGTTCTTC; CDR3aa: CASSVQGAVTTGEQFF
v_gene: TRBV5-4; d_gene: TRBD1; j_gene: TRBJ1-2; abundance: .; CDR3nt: TGTGCCAGCAGGTATAGACAGGGGGCTCAAAGTGGCTACACCTTC; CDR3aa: CASRYRQGAQSGYTF
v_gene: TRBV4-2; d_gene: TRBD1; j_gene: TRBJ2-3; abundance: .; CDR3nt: TGTGCCAGCAGCAGGAGAGGGGGCGGAGATACGCAGTATTTT; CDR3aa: CASSRRGGGDTQYF
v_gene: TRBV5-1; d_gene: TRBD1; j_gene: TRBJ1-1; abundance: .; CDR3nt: TGCGCCAGCAGCTCCGGGACAGGGGTCACTGAAGCTTTCTTT; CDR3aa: CASSSGTGVTEAFF
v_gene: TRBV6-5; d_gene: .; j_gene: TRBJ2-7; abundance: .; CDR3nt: TGTGCCAGTCTCGCCCCAGGTACCTACGAGCAGTACTTC; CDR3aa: CASLAPGTYEQYF
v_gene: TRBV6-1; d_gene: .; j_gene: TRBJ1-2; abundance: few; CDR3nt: TGTGCCAGCAGTGATGGCCTTTATGAGGGCTACACCTTC; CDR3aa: CASSDGLYEGYTF
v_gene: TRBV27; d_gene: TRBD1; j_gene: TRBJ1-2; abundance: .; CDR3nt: TGTGCCAGCAGCCCACACAGGGGGCAAAGGGTTTATTCTGGCTACACCTTC; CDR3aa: CASSPHRGQRVYSGYTF
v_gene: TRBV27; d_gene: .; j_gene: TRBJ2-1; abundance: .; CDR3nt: TGTGCCAGCAGTTCGGAGGAGGGGGCAGAGCCCTTCAATGAGCAGTTCTTC; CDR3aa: CASSSEEGAEPFNEQFF
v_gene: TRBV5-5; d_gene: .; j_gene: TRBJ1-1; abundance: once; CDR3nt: TGTGCCAGCAGCTTGGAAGGGATTTCGACTGAAGCTTTCTTT; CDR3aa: CASSLEGISTEAFF
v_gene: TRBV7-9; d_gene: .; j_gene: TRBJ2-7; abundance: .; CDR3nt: TGTGCCAGCAGCCACAGGACAGACTTCTACGAGCAGTACTTC; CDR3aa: CASSHRTDFYEQYF
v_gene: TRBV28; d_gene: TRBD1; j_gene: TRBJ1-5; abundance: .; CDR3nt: TGTGCCAGCAGTCCGTCGACAGGGTCGAGCAATCAGCCCCAGCATTTT; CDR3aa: CASSPSTGSSNQPQHF
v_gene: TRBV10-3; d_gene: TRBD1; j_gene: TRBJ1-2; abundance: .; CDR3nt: TGTGCCAGTCAGGGACAGGGGTATGGCTACACCTTC; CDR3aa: CASQGQGYGYTF
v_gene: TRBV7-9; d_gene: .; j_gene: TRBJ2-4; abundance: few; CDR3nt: TGTGCCAGCAGCTTAGATGGGACGGGGAAAAACATTCAGTACTTC; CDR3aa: CASSLDGTGKNIQYF
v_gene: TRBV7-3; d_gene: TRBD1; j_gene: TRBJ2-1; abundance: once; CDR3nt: TGTGCCAGCAGCCCGGGACAGGGAAATGAGCAGTTCTTC; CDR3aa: CASSPGQGNEQFF
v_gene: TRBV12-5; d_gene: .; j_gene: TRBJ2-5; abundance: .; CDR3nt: TGTGCTAGTGGTTTTTTAGGGGGAGAGACCCAGTACTTC; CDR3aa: CASGFLGGETQYF
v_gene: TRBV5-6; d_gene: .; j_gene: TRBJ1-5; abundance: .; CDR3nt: TGTGCCAGCAGCTTGAGGGTAGTGGGCAATCAGCCCCAGCATTTT; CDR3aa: CASSLRVVGNQPQHF
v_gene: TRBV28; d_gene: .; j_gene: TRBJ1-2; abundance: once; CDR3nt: TGTGCCAGCAGTTTTAATGGCTACACCTTC; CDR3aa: CASSFNGYTF
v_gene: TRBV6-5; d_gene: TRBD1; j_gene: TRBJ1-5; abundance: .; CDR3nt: TGTGCCAGCAGCTGGACAGGGGGCGGCAATCAGCCCCAGCATTTT; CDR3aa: CASSWTGGGNQPQHF
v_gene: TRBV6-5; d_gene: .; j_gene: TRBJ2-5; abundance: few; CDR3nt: TGTGCCAGCAGTTACAACAGGGCTGAGACCCAGTACTTC; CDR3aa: CASSYNRAETQYF
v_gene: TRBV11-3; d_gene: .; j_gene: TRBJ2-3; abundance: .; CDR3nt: TGTGCCAGCAGCTTGAAACCCCTTCATACGCAGTATTTT; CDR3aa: CASSLKPLHTQYF